This TCR beta chain is from a study of cytomegalovirus exposure and HLA in healthy donors. For the study at large: HLA-typed donors contributed around 88 million unique TCRs, which were held in an early data release. Of all 370 or so donors who were genotyped, around 79% belonged to the Caucasian-associated ancestry cluster. Overall study findings and caveats: TCR beta chain V- and J-gene trimming was linked, in a later analysis, to a missense variant in DCLRE1C.

Germline CDR1 reads MGHRA; CDR2 reads YSYEKL. The V end was cut by 0 bases, the J end by 0 bases, with 8 bases between. The CDR3 is made up of 15 amino acids. The PCR was carried out with 60 Vbeta primers and 13 Jbeta primers. How the authors handled the data: Among the unique TCR beta chains that a later analysis counted, about 81 million in all, 10 million to 13 million were shared. The table came from immunoSEQ multiplex PCR; TCRdb's copy has only in-frame clones and leaves some out. V and J calls and clone size are those listed in that table; D and trimming were worked out from the DNA. In the table there are approximately 70,000 clones, around 69% of which are singletons. Details on this clone: Its target is unknown.

The sequenced sample was PBMCs. The receptor was isolated from a human donor in good health. The chain uses TRBV4-1 and TRBJ1-2; tentatively, D is TRBD1 (6 bases). CDR3 nucleotides: TGCGCCAGCAGCCAAGAGGACAGCGCTAACTATGGCTACACCTTC. It codes for CASSQEDSANYGYTF.